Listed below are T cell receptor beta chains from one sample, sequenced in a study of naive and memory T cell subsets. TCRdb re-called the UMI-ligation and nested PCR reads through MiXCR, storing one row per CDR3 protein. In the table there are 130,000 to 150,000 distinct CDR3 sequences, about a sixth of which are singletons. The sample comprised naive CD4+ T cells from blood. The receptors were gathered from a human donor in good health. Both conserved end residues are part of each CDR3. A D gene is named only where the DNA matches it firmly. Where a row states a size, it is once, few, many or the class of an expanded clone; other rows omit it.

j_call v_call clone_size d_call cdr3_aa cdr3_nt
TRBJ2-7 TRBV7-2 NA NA CASSPRQVSYEQYF TGTGCCAGCAGCCCTAGACAGGTTTCCTACGAGCAGTACTTC
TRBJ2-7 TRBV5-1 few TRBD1 CASSLAFGQVRPYEQYF TGCGCCAGCAGCTTGGCGTTCGGACAGGTTCGACCCTACGAGCAGTACTTC
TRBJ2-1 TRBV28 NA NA CASSSASESSYNEQFF TGTGCCAGCAGTTCCGCTAGCGAGAGCTCCTACAATGAGCAGTTCTTC
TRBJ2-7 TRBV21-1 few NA CASSKDYASSYEQYF TGTGCCAGCAGCAAAGACTACGCCAGCTCCTACGAGCAGTACTTC
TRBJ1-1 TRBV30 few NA CAWSHMGAGNTEAFF TGTGCCTGGAGCCACATGGGGGCCGGGAACACTGAAGCTTTCTTT
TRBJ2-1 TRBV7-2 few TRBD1 CASSFGTGDEQFF TGTGCCAGCAGCTTTGGGACAGGGGATGAGCAGTTCTTC
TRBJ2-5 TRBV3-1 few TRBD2 CASSRPSGNQETQYF TGTGCCAGCAGCCGACCTAGCGGGAACCAAGAGACCCAGTACTTC
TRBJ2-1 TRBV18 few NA CASSRLLTPYNEQFF TGTGCCAGCTCTCGCCTCCTTACCCCCTACAATGAGCAGTTCTTC
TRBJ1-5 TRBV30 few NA CAWSVSNATPQHF TGTGCCTGGAGTGTATCTAACGCAACGCCCCAGCATTTT
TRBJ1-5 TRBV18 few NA CASSRRDGNQPQHF TGTGCCAGCTCACGAAGGGACGGCAATCAGCCCCAGCATTTT
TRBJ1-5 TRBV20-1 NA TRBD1 CSATGGLDQPQHF TGCAGTGCGACAGGGGGCCTCGATCAGCCCCAGCATTTT
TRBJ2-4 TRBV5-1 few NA CASSLGVRGGIQYF TGCGCCAGCAGCTTGGGAGTACGGGGTGGCATTCAGTACTTC
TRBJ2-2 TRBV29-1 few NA CSVVPGRNTGELFF TGCAGCGTTGTCCCGGGGAGGAACACCGGGGAGCTGTTTTTT
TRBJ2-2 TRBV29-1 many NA CSATPGPTTGELFF TGCAGCGCCACACCGGGACCAACAACCGGGGAGCTGTTTTTT
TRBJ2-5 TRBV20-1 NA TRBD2 CSATSGRDPVKTQYF TGCAGTGCTACTAGCGGGAGGGATCCGGTGAAGACCCAGTACTTC
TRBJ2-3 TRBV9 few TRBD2 CASSVATRTSGRRTDTQYF TGTGCCAGCAGCGTAGCTACCCGGACTAGCGGGAGGAGGACAGATACGCAGTATTTT
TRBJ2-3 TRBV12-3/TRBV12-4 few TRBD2 CASSPSGRALTDTQYF TGTGCCAGCAGTCCTAGCGGGAGGGCCCTAACAGATACGCAGTATTTT
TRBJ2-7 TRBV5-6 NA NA CASSNSWGTYEQYF TGTGCCAGCAGCAACAGCTGGGGTACCTACGAGCAGTACTTC
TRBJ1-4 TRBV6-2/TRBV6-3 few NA CASTEQGATATNEKLFF TGTGCCAGCACCGAACAGGGAGCGACGGCAACTAATGAAAAACTGTTTTTT
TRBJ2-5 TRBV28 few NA CASSSETQYF TGTGCCAGCAGTTCGGAGACCCAGTACTTC
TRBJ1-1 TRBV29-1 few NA CSVENAEAFF TGCAGCGTTGAGAACGCTGAAGCTTTCTTT
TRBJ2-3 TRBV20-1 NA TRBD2 CSASPAGGTDTQYF TGCAGTGCTAGTCCAGCGGGGGGGACAGATACGCAGTATTTT
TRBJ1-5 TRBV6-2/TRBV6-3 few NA CASSRRGPQHF TGTGCCAGCAGTCGACGAGGGCCCCAGCATTTT
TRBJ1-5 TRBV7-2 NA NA CASSRHGAVEQPQHF TGTGCCAGCAGCCGACATGGGGCGGTCGAACAGCCCCAGCATTTT
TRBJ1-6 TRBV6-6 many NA CASGEGGSPLHF TGTGCCAGCGGAGAGGGGGGATCACCCCTCCACTTT
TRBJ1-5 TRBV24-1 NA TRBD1 CATGTGDNQPQHF TGTGCCACCGGGACAGGGGACAATCAGCCCCAGCATTTT
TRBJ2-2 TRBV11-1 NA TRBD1 CASSLLGGNGELFF TGTGCCAGCAGCTTACTAGGGGGCAACGGGGAGCTGTTTTTT
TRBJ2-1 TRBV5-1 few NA CASSLRVGPNNEQFF TGCGCCAGCAGCTTGAGGGTAGGACCCAACAATGAGCAGTTCTTC
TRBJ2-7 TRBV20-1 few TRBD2 CSARVSLAGAYEQYF TGCAGTGCTAGAGTTTCCCTAGCGGGAGCCTACGAGCAGTACTTC
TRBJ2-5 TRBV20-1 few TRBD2 CSAPTRASGWQETQYF TGCAGTGCCCCAACTAGGGCTAGCGGTTGGCAAGAGACCCAGTACTTC
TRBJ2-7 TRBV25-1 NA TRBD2 CASSDPGTSGYEQYF TGTGCCAGCAGTGATCCTGGGACTAGCGGCTACGAGCAGTACTTC
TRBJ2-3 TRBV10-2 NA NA CASSEAGRGTDTQYF TGCGCCAGCAGTGAAGCCGGCCGAGGAACAGATACGCAGTATTTT
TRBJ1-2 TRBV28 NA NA CAKGVGGYGYTF TGTGCCAAGGGGGTCGGGGGCTATGGCTACACCTTC
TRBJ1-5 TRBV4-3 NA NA CASSQDHRGNQPQHF TGCGCCAGCAGCCAAGATCACAGGGGCAATCAGCCCCAGCATTTT
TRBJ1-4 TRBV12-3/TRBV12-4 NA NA CASSPQGNNEKLFF TGTGCCAGCAGCCCCCAGGGGAATAATGAAAAACTGTTTTTT
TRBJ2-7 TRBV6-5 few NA CASRWDASFYEQYF TGTGCCAGCAGGTGGGACGCCTCATTCTACGAGCAGTACTTC
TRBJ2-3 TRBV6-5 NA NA CASRRGTPASTQYF TGTGCCAGCAGGAGGGGCACACCGGCGAGTACGCAGTATTTT